This is a list of T cell receptor beta chains from one sample in a study of blood T cell repertoires in COVID-19. The data were produced by immunoSEQ multiplex PCR, yet TCRdb's version contains in-frame clones alone and is incomplete. Here the sample spans about 120,000 clones, more than 75% being singletons. Sequenced sample: peripheral blood. All receptors come from a man aged 55 to 70 with acute or convalescent COVID-19. Each CDR3 is given with its conserved first and last residue. Each record gives: V gene, J gene, CDR3 protein.

TRBV21-1	TRBJ1-2	CASSNEVGSGYGYTF
TRBV3-1/TRBV3-2	TRBJ1-1	CASSQSSTEAFF
TRBV9	TRBJ2-3	CASSVVPLSGSTDTQYF
TRBV15	TRBJ1-1	CATSRARMAEAFF
TRBV6-2/TRBV6-3	TRBJ2-1	CASSFPRLAATTYSYNEQFF
TRBV24-1	TRBJ2-2	CATSDLDRGGGELFF
TRBV6-1	TRBJ1-2	CASSEGGSSYGYTF
TRBV28	TRBJ1-2	CASSLVGVNYGYTF
TRBV2	TRBJ2-2	CASSEGQGRGELFF
TRBV6-6	TRBJ1-1	CASRRQVGSETEAFF
TRBV5-1	TRBJ2-3	CASSLGTGGIDTQYF
TRBV7-2	TRBJ2-6	CASSLSGSGANVLTF
TRBV7-2	TRBJ2-3	CASSSLAGATDTQYF
TRBV28	TRBJ2-5	CASSLSAGLHKTQYF
TRBV28	TRBJ2-7	CASSLGAEGTYEQYF
TRBV6-5	TRBJ2-2	CASSVSGTGELFF
TRBV19	TRBJ2-3	CASSIGTGGTDTQYF
TRBV5-1	TRBJ2-7	CASSPDSSYEQYF
TRBV7-2	TRBJ1-5	CASSLQEGSQPQHF
TRBV19	TRBJ1-1	CASSDRGLGTEAFF
TRBV2	TRBJ1-3	CASSVQGSNGNTIYF
TRBV7-2	TRBJ2-2	CASRGGLAGNTGELFF
TRBV11-2	TRBJ2-1	CASSSRTSGPQAFYNEQFF
TRBV5-5	TRBJ2-5	CASSGMPTEQETQYF
TRBV12-3/TRBV12-4	TRBJ1-1	CASNLHGTEAFF
TRBV19	TRBJ1-6	CASSIPNSPLHF
TRBV20-1	TRBJ2-7	CSASPGGVYEQYF
TRBV30	TRBJ1-2	CAWSVQGQSGYTF
TRBV19	TRBJ1-1	CASSRRGYDTEAFF
TRBV27	TRBJ2-5	CASRPLMGGGGETQYF
TRBV6-5	TRBJ1-6	CASSGRGQSPLHF
TRBV27	TRBJ1-1	CASNGQGPNTEAFF
TRBV5-6	TRBJ2-7	CASSLGQGPVGQYF
TRBV27	TRBJ2-2	CASRLLAGAGELFF
TRBV11-2	TRBJ2-1	CASSLDFNLAGGLNEQFF
TRBV29-1	TRBJ2-1	CSVGTSGSYNEQFF
TRBV5-1	TRBJ1-5	CASRGSGNQPQHF
TRBV4-1	TRBJ2-1	CASSQKLAGGPYNEQFF
TRBV25-1	TRBJ1-4	CASSGPGGEGEKLFF
TRBV3-1/TRBV3-2	TRBJ2-5	CASSQGAGGWGTQYF
TRBV9	TRBJ2-3	CASSFHQGRGTDTQYF
TRBV28	TRBJ2-1	CASTPGTLSYNEQFF
TRBV4-3	TRBJ2-7	CASSQDDSGTYEQYF
TRBV6-5	TRBJ1-1	CASPPDSHTEAFF
TRBV10-1	TRBJ1-5	CASSAGGGGNQPQHF
TRBV14	TRBJ1-3	CASSPLGQGERNTIYF
TRBV19	TRBJ2-1	CASSPMMIAGGKVEQFF
TRBV28	TRBJ2-1	CASSSSGSYNEQFF
TRBV7-3	TRBJ2-1	CASSKDGASGAWGQFF
TRBV5-1	TRBJ2-5	CASTYQETQYF
TRBV7-3	TRBJ2-2	CASSPERGRELFF
TRBV19	TRBJ1-5	CASKSGGGQQPQHF
TRBV7-9	TRBJ2-1	CASSSLTSGNEQFF
TRBV18	TRBJ2-7	CASSLDRPSSYEQYF
TRBV10-2	TRBJ2-7	CASTSRGTSGRVTYEQYF
TRBV4-1	TRBJ2-3	CASSQGMGRGTDTQYF
TRBV6-5	TRBJ2-1	CASSYSTGLYNEQFF
TRBV6-1	TRBJ1-5	CASSAYRGLGNQPQHF
TRBV24-1	TRBJ2-2	CATSDSGTGKDGELFF
TRBV3-1/TRBV3-2	TRBJ1-1	CASSPNQGWNTEAFF